This T cell receptor (beta chain) was documented in a study of blood T cell repertoires in COVID-19. Study-level information: Collection of acute and convalescent COVID-19 samples took place in the United States, Italy and Spain. PBMCs, B-cell-depleted T cells, or T cells were the source of the cDNA or gDNA that made up the material.

In the original analysis: Estimates of nucleated cell counts were drawn from the amplification of reference gene primers. The table came from immunoSEQ multiplex PCR; TCRdb's copy has only in-frame clones and leaves some out. V and J calls and clone size follow that table, whereas D and trimming were derived from the DNA. The table has tens of thousands of clones, about 90% seen once. CDR1 is SGHNT and CDR2 is YENEEA in the germline V gene. The junction had 7 bases not matched to a gene; V was cut back by 5 bases and J by 2 bases. This CDR3 contains 15 residues. The chain uses TRBV11-3 and TRBJ2-5; TRBD1 matches at 8 bases. The receptor comes from a man at least 80 years old in a cohort sampled during active COVID-19. Sequenced input: peripheral blood. Here the CDR3 DNA reads TGTGCCAGCAGCCGAGGGACAGGTTTACAAGAGACCCAGTACTTC. Protein sequence: CASSRGTGLQETQYF.